This T cell receptor beta chain was sequenced during a study of shared clonotypes between healthy human individuals. Naive CD8 cells were CD45RO-negative, positively selected for CCR7, excluding terminally differentiated effector memory CD45RA+ cells. CDR1 is MDHEN and CDR2 is SYDVKM in the germline V gene. The ends were cut back, 5 bases at V and 1 base at J, with 14 bases in the middle. CDR3 length: 15 amino acids. TCRdb's table, derived via immunoSEQ multiplex PCR, lists solely in-frame clones and lacks some. The sample yields around 610,000 clones, around 96% seen once. The chain joins TRBV28 to TRBJ1-1, with TRBD1 as a possible D gene (5 bases). The sample taken for sequencing was naive CD8+ T cells sorted from blood. This sequence originates from a woman aged 25 to 39 in good health. As DNA, the CDR3 is TGTGCCAGCAGTCAGACGGGACGGCAGAACACTGAAGCTTTCTTT. Its protein is CASSQTGRQNTEAFF.